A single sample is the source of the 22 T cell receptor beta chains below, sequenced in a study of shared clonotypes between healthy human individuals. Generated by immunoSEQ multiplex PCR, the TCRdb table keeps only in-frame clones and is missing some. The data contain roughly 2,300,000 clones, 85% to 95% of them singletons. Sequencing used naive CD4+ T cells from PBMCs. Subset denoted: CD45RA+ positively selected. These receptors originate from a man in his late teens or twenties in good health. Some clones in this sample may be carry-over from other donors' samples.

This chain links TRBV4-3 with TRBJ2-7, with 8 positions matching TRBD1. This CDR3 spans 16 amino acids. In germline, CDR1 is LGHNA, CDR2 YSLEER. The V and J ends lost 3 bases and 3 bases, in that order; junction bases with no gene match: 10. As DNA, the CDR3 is TGCGCCAGCAGCCACCGAATGGGACAGGAGGGCTACGAGCAGTACTTC. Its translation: CASSHRMGQEGYEQYF.

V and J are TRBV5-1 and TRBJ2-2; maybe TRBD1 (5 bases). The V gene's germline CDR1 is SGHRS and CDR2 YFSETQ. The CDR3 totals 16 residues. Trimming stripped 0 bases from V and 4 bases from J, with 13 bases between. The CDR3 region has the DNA TGCGCCAGCAGCTTGGTGGTTGGGGCTACCACCGGGGAGCTGTTTTTT. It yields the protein CASSLVVGATTGELFF.

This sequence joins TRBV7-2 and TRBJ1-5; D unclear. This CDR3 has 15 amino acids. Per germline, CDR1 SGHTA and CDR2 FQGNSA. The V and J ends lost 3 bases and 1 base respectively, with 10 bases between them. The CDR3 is CASSFWRASNQPQHF. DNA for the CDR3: TGTGCCAGCAGCTTTTGGAGGGCGAGCAATCAGCCCCAGCATTTT.

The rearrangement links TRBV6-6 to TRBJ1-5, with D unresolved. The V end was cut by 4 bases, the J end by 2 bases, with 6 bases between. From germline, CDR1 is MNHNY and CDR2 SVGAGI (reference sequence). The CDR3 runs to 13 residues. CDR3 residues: CASSFNGNQPQHF. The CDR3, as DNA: TGTGCCAGCAGTTTCAACGGCAATCAGCCCCAGCATTTT.

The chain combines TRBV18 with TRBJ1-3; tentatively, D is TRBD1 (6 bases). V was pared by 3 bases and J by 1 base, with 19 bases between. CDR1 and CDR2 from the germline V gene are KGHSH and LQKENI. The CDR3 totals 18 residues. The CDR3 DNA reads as TGTGCCAGCTCACCGCGGCTCCCCAGGGGAGATTCTGGAAACACCATATATTTT. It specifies CASSPRLPRGDSGNTIYF.

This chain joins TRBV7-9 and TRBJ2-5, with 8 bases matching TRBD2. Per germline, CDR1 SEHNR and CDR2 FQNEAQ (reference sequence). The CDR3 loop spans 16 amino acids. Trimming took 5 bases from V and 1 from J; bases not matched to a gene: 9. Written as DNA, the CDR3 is TGTGCCAGCAGCGGGATAGCGGGATTCCCCCAAGAGACCCAGTACTTC. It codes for CASSGIAGFPQETQYF.

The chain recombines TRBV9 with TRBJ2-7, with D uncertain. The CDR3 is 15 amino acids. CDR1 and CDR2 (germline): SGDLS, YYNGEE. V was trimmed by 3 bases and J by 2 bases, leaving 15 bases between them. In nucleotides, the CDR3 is TGTGCCAGCAGCGCTTCCATTCTAGTTACCTACGAGCAGTACTTC. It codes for CASSASILVTYEQYF. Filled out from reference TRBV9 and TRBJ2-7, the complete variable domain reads DSGVTQTPKHLITATGQRVTLRCSPRSGDLSVYWYQQSLDQGLQFLIQYYNGEERAKGNILERFSAQQFPDLHSELNLSSLELGDSALYFCASSASILVTYEQYFGPGTRLTVT.

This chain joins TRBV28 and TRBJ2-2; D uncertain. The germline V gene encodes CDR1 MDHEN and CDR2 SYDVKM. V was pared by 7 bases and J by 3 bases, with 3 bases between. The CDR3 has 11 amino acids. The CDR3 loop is CASTDTGELFF. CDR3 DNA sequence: TGTGCCAGCACCGACACCGGGGAGCTGTTTTTT. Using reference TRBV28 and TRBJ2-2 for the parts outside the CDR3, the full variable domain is DVKVTQSSRYLVKRTGEKVFLECVQDMDHENMFWYRQDPGLGLRLIYFSYDVKMKEKGDIPEGYSVSREKKERFSLILESASTNQTSMYLCASTDTGELFFGEGSRLTVL.

The CDR3 nucleotides read TGTGCCAGCAGCTTAGGACAGGGGACGACAGATACGCAGTATTTT. Translation: CASSLGQGTTDTQYF. The chain combines TRBV11-3 with TRBJ2-3; 8 bases align to TRBD1. The CDR3 consists of 15 residues. Germline V gene lookup returns CDR1 SGHNT and CDR2 YENEEA. V was pared by 1 base and J by 3 bases, with 3 bases of the junction left unmatched.

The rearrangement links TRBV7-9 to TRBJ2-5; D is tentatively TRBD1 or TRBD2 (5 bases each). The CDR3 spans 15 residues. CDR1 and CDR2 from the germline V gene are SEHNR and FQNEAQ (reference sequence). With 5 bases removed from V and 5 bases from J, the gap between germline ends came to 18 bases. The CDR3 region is CASSLNPGSPETQYF. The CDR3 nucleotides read TGTGCCAGCAGCCTGAACCCAGGGAGTCCGGAGACCCAGTACTTC.

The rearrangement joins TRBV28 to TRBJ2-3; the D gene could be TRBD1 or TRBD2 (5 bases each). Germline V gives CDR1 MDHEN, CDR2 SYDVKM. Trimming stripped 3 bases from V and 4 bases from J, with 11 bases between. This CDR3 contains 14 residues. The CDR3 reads CASSLGVAADTQYF. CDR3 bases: TGTGCCAGCAGTTTGGGGGTGGCCGCAGATACGCAGTATTTT.

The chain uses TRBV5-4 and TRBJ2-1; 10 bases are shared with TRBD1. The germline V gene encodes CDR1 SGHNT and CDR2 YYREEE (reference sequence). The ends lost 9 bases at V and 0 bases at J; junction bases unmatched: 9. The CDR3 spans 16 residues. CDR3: CATGTGAPSSYNEQFF. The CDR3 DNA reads TGTGCCACCGGGACAGGGGCACCGAGCTCCTACAATGAGCAGTTCTTC.

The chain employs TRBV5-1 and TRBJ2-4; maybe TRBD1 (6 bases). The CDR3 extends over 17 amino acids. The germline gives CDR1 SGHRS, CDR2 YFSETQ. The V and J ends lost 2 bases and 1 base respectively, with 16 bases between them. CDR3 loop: CASSLQTGNHAKNIQYF. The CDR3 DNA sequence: TGCGCCAGCAGCTTACAAACAGGGAACCACGCCAAAAACATTCAGTACTTC. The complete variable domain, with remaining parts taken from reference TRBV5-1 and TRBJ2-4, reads KAGVTQTPRYLIKTRGQQVTLSCSPISGHRSVSWYQQTPGQGLQFLFEYFSETQRNKGNFPGRFSGRQFSNSRSEMNVSTLELGDSALYLCASSLQTGNHAKNIQYFGAGTRLSVL.

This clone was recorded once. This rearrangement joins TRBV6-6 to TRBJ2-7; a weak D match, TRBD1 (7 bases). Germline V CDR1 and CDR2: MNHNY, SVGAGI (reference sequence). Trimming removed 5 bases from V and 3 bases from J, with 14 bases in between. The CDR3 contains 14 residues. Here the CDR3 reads CASSLRRDSYEQYF. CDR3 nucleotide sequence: TGTGCCAGCAGTCTCAGGAGGGACAGCTACGAGCAGTACTTC.

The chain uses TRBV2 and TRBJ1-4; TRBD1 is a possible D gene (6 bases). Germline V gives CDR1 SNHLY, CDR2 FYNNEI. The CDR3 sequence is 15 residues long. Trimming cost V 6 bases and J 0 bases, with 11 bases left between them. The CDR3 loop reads CASRGDTATNEKLFF. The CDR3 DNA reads TGTGCCAGCAGAGGGGACACTGCAACTAATGAAAAACTGTTTTTT. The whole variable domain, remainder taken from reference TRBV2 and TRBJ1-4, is EPEVTQTPSHQVTQMGQEVILRCVPISNHLYFYWYRQILGQKVEFLVSFYNNEISEKSEIFDDQFSVERPDGSNFTLKIRSTKLEDSAMYFCASRGDTATNEKLFFGSGTQLSVL.

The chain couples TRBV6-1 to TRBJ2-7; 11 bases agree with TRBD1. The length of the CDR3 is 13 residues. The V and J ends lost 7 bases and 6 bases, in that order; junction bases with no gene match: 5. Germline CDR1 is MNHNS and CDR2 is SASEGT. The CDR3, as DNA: TGTGCCAGCACTTGGACAGGGGGCGGCGAGCAGTACTTC. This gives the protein CASTWTGGGEQYF.

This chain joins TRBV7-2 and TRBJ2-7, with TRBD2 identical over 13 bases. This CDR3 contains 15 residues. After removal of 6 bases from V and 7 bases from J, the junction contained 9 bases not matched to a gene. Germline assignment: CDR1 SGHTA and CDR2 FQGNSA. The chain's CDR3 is CASRPGLAGAGEQYF. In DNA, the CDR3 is TGTGCCAGCAGGCCTGGACTAGCGGGAGCCGGAGAGCAGTACTTC.

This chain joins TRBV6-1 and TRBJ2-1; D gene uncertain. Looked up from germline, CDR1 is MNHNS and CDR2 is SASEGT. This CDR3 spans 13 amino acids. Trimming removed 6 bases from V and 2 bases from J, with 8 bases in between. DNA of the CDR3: TGTGCCAGCAGGGGGTGGGCCTACAATGAGCAGTTCTTC. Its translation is CASRGWAYNEQFF.

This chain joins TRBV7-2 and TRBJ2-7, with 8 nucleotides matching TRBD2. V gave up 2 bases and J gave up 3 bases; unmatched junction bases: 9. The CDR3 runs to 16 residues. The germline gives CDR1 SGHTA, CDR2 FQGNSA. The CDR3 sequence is CASSLLASGFLYEQYF. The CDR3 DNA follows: TGTGCCAGCAGCTTACTTGCTAGCGGGTTCCTCTACGAGCAGTACTTC.

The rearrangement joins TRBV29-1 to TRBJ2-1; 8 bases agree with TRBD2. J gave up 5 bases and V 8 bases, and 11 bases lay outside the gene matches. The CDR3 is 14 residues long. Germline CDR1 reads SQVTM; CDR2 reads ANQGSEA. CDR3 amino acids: CSHKTSADHNEQFF. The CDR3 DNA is TGCAGCCATAAGACTAGCGCGGATCACAATGAGCAGTTCTTC.

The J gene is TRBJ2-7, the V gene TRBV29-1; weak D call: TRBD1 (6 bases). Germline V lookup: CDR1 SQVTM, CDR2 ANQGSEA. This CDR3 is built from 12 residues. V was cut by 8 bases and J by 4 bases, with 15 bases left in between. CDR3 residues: CSIREQGYEQYF. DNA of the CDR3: TGCAGCATTCGAGAACAGGGTTACGAGCAGTACTTC.

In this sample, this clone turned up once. The CDR3, as DNA: TGTGCAAGTCGCTTAGGATTAGGGCAGGAATCCGCCTACGAGCAGTACTTC. This translates into CASRLGLGQESAYEQYF. The V call is TRBV12-2, the J call TRBJ2-7. TRBV12-2 is an annotated pseudogene. CDR3 length: 17 residues.